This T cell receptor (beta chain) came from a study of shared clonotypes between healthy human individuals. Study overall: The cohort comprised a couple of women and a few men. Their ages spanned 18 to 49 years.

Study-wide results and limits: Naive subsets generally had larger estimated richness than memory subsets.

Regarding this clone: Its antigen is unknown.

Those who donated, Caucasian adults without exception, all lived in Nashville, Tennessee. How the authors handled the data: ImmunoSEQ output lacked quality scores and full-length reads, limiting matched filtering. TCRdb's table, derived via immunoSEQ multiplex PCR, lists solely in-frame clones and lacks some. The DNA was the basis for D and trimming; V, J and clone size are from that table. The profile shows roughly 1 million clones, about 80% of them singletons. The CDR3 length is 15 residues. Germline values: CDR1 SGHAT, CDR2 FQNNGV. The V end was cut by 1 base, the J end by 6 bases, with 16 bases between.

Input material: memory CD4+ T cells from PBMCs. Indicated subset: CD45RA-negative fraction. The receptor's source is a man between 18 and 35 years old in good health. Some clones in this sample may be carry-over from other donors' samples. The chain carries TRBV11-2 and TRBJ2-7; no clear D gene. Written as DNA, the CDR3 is TGTGCCAGCAGCTTAGTCTCCGGCCGAACGGGCGAGCAGTACTTC. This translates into CASSLVSGRTGEQYF.